This T cell receptor beta chain was recorded in a study of blood T cell repertoires in COVID-19 (TCRdb year 2020). Background for the entire study: Collaborator samples came from the United States, Italy and Spain and covered acute and convalescent phases of COVID-19. HLA class I and class II types, where available, came from metadata supplied by the sample provider rather than from assay-based typing. Subjects who had been exposed to COVID-19, were actively infected with it, or had recovered from it provided the deeply sampled blood TCRbeta repertoires that made up the dataset. The repertoires were made available in a free public database intended to serve as a resource for research on the immune response to SARS-CoV-2. Samples were obtained from the ongoing ImmuneRACE study (first 160 participants) and from some 1,300 subjects provided by 6 global collaborators. A de-identified subject ID, COVID-19 status, age in years and sex were almost always included in the sample metadata. The prospective study material was composed of cDNA or gDNA derived from T cells, B-cell-depleted T cells, or PBMCs. Beyond this particular receptor, the publication reports: The amount of clinical and demographic metadata varied by source and participant and was provided uncurated.

TCRbeta CDR3 regions were amplified from genomic DNA using the immunoSEQ Assay, a bias-controlled multiplex PCR. From the authors' description of their analysis: Nucleated cell counts per sample were estimated from amplification of reference gene primers within the assay. To quantify the absolute abundance of each unique TCRbeta CDR3 rearrangement, sequence reads were collapsed and filtered. For each sample, productive Simpson clonality was calculated by taking the square root of Simpson's diversity index across productive rearrangements. TCRdb carries this immuneACCESS record with in-frame sequences only. Its versions omit some clonotypes, under half of them owing to an unresolved V gene in the studies checked, with the rest unexplained. D and trimming were read from the DNA, whereas the V and J calls and clone size are those reported in that table. This sample is represented by under 300,000 clones; 80% to 90% of them were singletons. Together, the top ten hold approximately 2% of the sample.

Participants in the prospective study were enrolled through a virtual design, were aged about 18 to 100 years, and lived in some 24 United States geographic areas. In the prospective study, participants were assigned to cohorts based on the clinical history participants reported in a screening survey and a study questionnaire. ImmuneRACE Cohort 3 recovered participants were defined by two consecutive negative NP/OP PCR tests, healthcare professional clearance, or symptom resolution. In the prospective study, whole blood, serum and a nasopharyngeal or oropharyngeal swab were collected from each participant by mobile phlebotomists. Additional blood draws and questionnaires over an approximately two-month period could optionally be provided by prospective study participants. Before DNA extraction, prospective study blood samples were shipped either frozen or at room temperature. This clone was observed once. Its antigen target is currently unknown. Base-call qualities are not available, and no considerably larger clone is one nucleotide away.

V is shortened by 5 bases, J by 3 bases, and the region joining them spans 13 bases. The germline V gene (reference sequence) provides CDR1 PRHDT and CDR2 FYEKMQ. The cysteine opens and the phenylalanine closes a CDR3 of 15 amino acids. Just the 45-base CDR3 DNA is kept, in frame starting at base 1. The TCR was taken from a woman aged 45 to 65 who had recovered from COVID-19. The sequence joins TRBV13 to TRBJ1-4; TRBD1 is perhaps the D gene, given 6 matching bases. Sample: PBMCs or T cells enriched from blood (not recorded which). The CDR3 here reads CASSPPGAANEKLFF. Here is the DNA: TGTGCCAGCAGCCCGCCAGGGGCGGCTAATGAAAAACTGTTTTTT.